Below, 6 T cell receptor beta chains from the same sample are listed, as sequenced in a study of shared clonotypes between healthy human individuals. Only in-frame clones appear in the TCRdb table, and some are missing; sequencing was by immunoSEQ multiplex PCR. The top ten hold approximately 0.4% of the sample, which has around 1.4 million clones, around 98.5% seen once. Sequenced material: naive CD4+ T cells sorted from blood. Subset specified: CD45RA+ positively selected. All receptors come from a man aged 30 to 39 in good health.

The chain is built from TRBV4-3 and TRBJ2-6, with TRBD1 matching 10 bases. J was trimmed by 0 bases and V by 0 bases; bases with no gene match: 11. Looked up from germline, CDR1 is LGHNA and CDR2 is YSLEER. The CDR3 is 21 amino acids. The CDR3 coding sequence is TGCGCCAGCAGCCAAGATTGGTCGGGGACAGGGGCTACCTCTGGGGCCAACGTCCTGACTTTC. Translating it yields CASSQDWSGTGATSGANVLTF.

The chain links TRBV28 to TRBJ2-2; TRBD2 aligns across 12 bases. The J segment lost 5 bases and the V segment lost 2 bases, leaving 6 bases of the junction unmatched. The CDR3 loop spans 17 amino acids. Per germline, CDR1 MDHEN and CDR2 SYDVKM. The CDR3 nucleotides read TGTGCCAGCAGTTTACCCGGACTAGCGGGAAGTACCGGGGAGCTGTTTTTT. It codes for CASSLPGLAGSTGELFF. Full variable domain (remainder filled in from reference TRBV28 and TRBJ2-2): DVKVTQSSRYLVKRTGEKVFLECVQDMDHENMFWYRQDPGLGLRLIYFSYDVKMKEKGDIPEGYSVSREKKERFSLILESASTNQTSMYLCASSLPGLAGSTGELFFGEGSRLTVL.

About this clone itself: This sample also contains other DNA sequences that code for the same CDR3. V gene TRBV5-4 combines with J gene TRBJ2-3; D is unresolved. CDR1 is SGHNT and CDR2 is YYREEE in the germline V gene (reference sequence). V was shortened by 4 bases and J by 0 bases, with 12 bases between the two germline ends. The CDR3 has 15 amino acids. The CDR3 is CASSLDGTSTDTQYF. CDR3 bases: TGTGCCAGCAGCCTGGACGGAACTAGCACAGATACGCAGTATTTT.

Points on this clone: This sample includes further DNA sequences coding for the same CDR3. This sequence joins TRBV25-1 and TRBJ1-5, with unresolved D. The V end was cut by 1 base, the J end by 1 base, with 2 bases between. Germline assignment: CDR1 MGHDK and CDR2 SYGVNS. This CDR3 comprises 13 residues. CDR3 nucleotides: TGTGCCAGCAGTGAATCCAGCAATCAGCCCCAGCATTTT. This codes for CASSESSNQPQHF.

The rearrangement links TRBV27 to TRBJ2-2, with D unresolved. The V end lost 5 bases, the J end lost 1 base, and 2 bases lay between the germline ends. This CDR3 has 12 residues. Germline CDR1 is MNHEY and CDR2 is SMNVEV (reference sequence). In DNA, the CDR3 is TGTGCCAGCAGTCAGAACACCGGGGAGCTGTTTTTT. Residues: CASSQNTGELFF.

This chain's CDR3 is CASRRSGTSTDTQYF. The CDR3 DNA sequence: TGCGCCAGCAGACGAAGCGGGACTAGCACAGATACGCAGTATTTT. The chain combines TRBV5-1 with TRBJ2-3; 7 nucleotides align to TRBD2. The V and J ends lost 5 bases and 0 bases, in that order; junction bases with no gene match: 6. Germline values: CDR1 SGHRS, CDR2 YFSETQ. This CDR3 spans 15 amino acids.